These 9 T cell receptor beta chains were sequenced from one sample in a study of T cell clones after liver transplantation. Repertoires were generated with immunoSEQ multiplex PCR, while TCRdb's copy carries only in-frame clones and drops some. Of around 51,000 clones in the sample, approximately 87% were seen once. Material: CD8+ T cells from blood, obtained 12 months after liver transplant. The receptors shown here come from a human patient who received a liver transplant. The T cells may come from the graft donor.

The chain couples TRBV19 to TRBJ2-1, with 10 bases matching TRBD2. This CDR3 region has 15 residues. With V trimmed by 3 bases and J by 7 bases, 6 bases remained unmatched. Germline CDR1 and CDR2: LNHDA and SQIVND (reference sequence). This CDR3 reads CASSITAGGPNEQFF. In DNA form, the CDR3 reads TGTGCCAGTAGTATCACAGCGGGAGGGCCGAATGAGCAGTTCTTC.

J is TRBJ1-1 and V is TRBV7-2; D is unresolved. V shed 2 bases and J shed 10 bases, with 11 bases lying between them. The germline V gene has CDR1 SGHTA and CDR2 FQGNSA. There are 12 residues in the CDR3. The CDR3 protein is CASSLLLAPAFF. In DNA form, the CDR3 reads TGTGCCAGCAGCTTACTACTTGCCCCAGCTTTCTTT.

With respect to this clone: An end of the junction differs from the germline gene, which may be a read error. The V gene is TRBV7-7, the J gene TRBJ2-7; TRBD2 matches at 7 bases. Germline lookup yields CDR1 SSHAT and CDR2 FNYEAQ (reference sequence). The CDR3 is 13 residues long. The CDR3 region has the DNA TGTGCTAGCAGCCCGGGACTACTCTACGAGCAGTACTTC. Encoded protein: CASSPGLLYEQYF.

V usage is TRBV28 and J usage is TRBJ1-1, with a tentative D call TRBD1 (5 bases). There are 13 residues in the CDR3. The ends were cut back, 8 bases at V and 5 bases at J, with 15 bases in the middle. CDR1 is MDHEN, CDR2 SYDVKM, per germline. The CDR3 is CASRLSGGTEAFF. The CDR3 DNA is TGTGCCAGCCGATTGAGCGGGGGGACTGAAGCTTTCTTT.

The chain is built from TRBV28 and TRBJ1-1, with TRBD1 as a possible D gene (6 bases). Germline loops: CDR1 MDHEN, CDR2 SYDVKM. The V end lost 5 bases, the J end lost 11 bases, and 18 bases lay between the germline ends. The length of the CDR3 is 13 residues. CDR3 loop: CASSEPSGAYAFF. In DNA, the CDR3 is TGTGCCAGCAGTGAACCATCAGGGGCCTACGCTTTCTTT.

The chain joins TRBV5-1 to TRBJ2-2, with D hard to call. Germline loops: CDR1 SGHRS, CDR2 YFSETQ. V was shortened by 0 bases and J by 1 base, with 4 bases between the two germline ends. CDR3 length equals 14 residues. Written as DNA, the CDR3 is TGCGCCAGCAGCTTGGGAGGGAACACCGGGGAGCTGTTTTTT. Translated: CASSLGGNTGELFF.

Only one count was recorded for this clone. This chain connects TRBV7-3 to TRBJ2-1; D is undetermined. Germline-derived CDR1 and CDR2 are SGHTA and FQGTGA. CDR3 length equals 15 residues. V was clipped by 0 bases and J by 8 bases, with 14 bases between them. CDR3: CASSLTTSYGDEQFF. As DNA, the CDR3 is TGTGCCAGCAGCTTAACAACCTCCTACGGCGATGAGCAGTTCTTC.

The V and J genes are TRBV19 and TRBJ1-1; possible D gene TRBD1, 6 bases. The CDR3 contains 16 residues. The germline V and J ends were trimmed by 1 base and 5 bases, with 17 bases remaining between them. Germline V CDR1 and CDR2: LNHDA, SQIVND (reference sequence). The CDR3 DNA sequence: TGTGCCAGTAGTATAGTTAGACGGGGGCGGGATACTGAAGCTTTCTTT. Translating it yields CASSIVRRGRDTEAFF.

This clone occurred a few times. The CDR3 bases are TGTGCCAGCACCCCGCCGGGGGGGCTGAATGAGCAGTTCTTC. It yields the protein CASTPPGGLNEQFF. This sequence joins TRBV7-8 and TRBJ2-1; 8 bases map to TRBD2. The CDR3 is 14 residues long. CDR1 SGHVS and CDR2 FQNEAQ come from the germline V gene. V trimming: 7 bases; J trimming: 7 bases; junction bases outside the gene matches: 9. Using reference TRBV7-8 and TRBJ2-1 for the parts outside the CDR3, the full variable domain is GAGVSQSPRYKVAKRGQDVALRCDPISGHVSLFWYQQALGQGPEFLTYFQNEAQLDKSGLPSDRFFAERPEGSVSTLKIQRTQQEDSAVYLCASTPPGGLNEQFFGPGTRLTVL.